These 28 T cell receptor beta chains share one sample of origin, sequenced in a study of T cell repertoires in cytomegalovirus infection. TCRdb called the reads again in MiXCR, with one record for every CDR3 protein. The data show some 220,000 distinct CDR3 sequences, about 5.9% seen once. What was sequenced was PBMCs. These receptors were collected from a human donor in good health (CMV status not recorded). Some clones in this sample may be carry-over from other donors' samples.

This clonotype was observed many times. The V and J genes are TRBV6-5 and TRBJ2-7; TRBD2 aligns across 7 bases. In germline, CDR1 is MNHEY, CDR2 SVGAGI. The J segment lost 4 bases and the V segment lost 0 bases, leaving 6 bases of the junction unmatched. The CDR3 has 15 residues. This CDR3 reads CASSYSGQRGYEQYF. The CDR3 DNA sequence: TGTGCCAGCAGTTACTCTGGCCAGCGGGGATACGAGCAGTACTTC.

This clonotype appeared many times. V and J are TRBV6-2 or TRBV6-3 and TRBJ1-4; TRBD1 is a possible D gene (5 bases). V gave up 8 bases and J gave up 6 bases, with 19 bases separating them. In germline, CDR1 is MNHEY, CDR2 SVGEGT. The CDR3 contains 15 residues. CDR3 nucleotide sequence: TGTGCCAGCTCCTCCGACGGGGGTGGTGATGAAAAACTGTTTTTT. It encodes CASSSDGGGDEKLFF.

This clonotype was recorded many times. This chain links TRBV18 with TRBJ2-7; D may be TRBD2 (5 bases). The CDR3 runs 15 residues. The ends were cut back, 3 bases at V and 5 bases at J, with 17 bases in the middle. Germline-derived CDR1 and CDR2 are KGHSH and LQKENI. CDR3 amino acids: CASSPLRGRPDEQYF. Here the CDR3 DNA reads TGTGCCAGCTCACCTCTTCGAGGGCGCCCGGACGAGCAGTACTTC. Combining the CDR3 with reference TRBV18 and TRBJ2-7 gives the whole variable domain NAGVMQNPRHLVRRRGQEARLRCSPMKGHSHVYWYRQLPEEGLKFMVYLQKENIIDESGMPKERFSAEFPKEGPSILRIQQVVRGDSAAYFCASSPLRGRPDEQYFGPGTRLTVT.

In this sample, this clonotype turned up many times. This chain connects TRBV12-3 or TRBV12-4 to TRBJ1-1; D is unclear. The CDR3 has 13 residues. The V end was cut by 2 bases, the J end by 6 bases, with 10 bases between. The CDR3 DNA reads TGTGCCAGCAGTTTACCCGCCGGACCTGAAGCTTTCTTT. Protein product: CASSLPAGPEAFF.

The chain uses TRBV9 and TRBJ2-7; perhaps D is TRBD1 or TRBD2 (5 bases each). There are 15 residues in the CDR3. With 4 bases removed from V and 3 bases from J, the gap between germline ends came to 17 bases. Germline CDR1 reads SGDLS; CDR2 reads YYNGEE. In DNA, the CDR3 is TGTGCCAGCAGCCCACCGGGACGACTGCACTACGAGCAGTACTTC. Protein sequence: CASSPPGRLHYEQYF.

The J gene is TRBJ1-4, the V gene TRBV4-3; 7 bases are shared with TRBD1. Germline assignment: CDR1 LGHNA and CDR2 YSLEER. V lost 1 base, J lost 8 bases, and 7 bases stayed unmatched. The CDR3 contains 15 residues. The CDR3 reads CASSQGGRGVEKLFF. In DNA, the CDR3 is TGCGCCAGCAGCCAAGGGGGCAGGGGGGTAGAAAAACTGTTTTTT.

V is TRBV2 and J is TRBJ2-7, with D possibly TRBD1 on 6 matching bases. V shed 3 bases and J shed 3 bases, with 9 bases lying between them. The CDR3 is 13 amino acids. Germline V gene lookup returns CDR1 SNHLY and CDR2 FYNNEI. CDR3 residues: CASSETQGYEQYF. The CDR3, as DNA: TGTGCCAGCAGTGAGACACAGGGCTACGAGCAGTACTTC.

This clonotype was observed at least ten times. This rearrangement joins TRBV15 to TRBJ1-1, with a possible D match to TRBD1 (5 bases). V dropped 5 bases and J dropped 1 base, with 17 bases sitting between them. CDR1 is LNHNV and CDR2 is YYDKDF in the germline V gene (reference sequence). The CDR3 totals 16 residues. CDR3 DNA: TGTGCCACCAGCGGGCGGGGGGGGTTGGCGAACACTGAAGCTTTCTTT. It codes for CATSGRGGLANTEAFF. The entire variable domain, with the rest obtained from reference TRBV15 and TRBJ1-1, is as follows: DAMVIQNPRYQVTQFGKPVTLSCSQTLNHNVMYWYQQKSSQAPKLLFHYYDKDFNNEADTPDNFQSRRPNTSFCFLDIRSPGLGDTAMYLCATSGRGGLANTEAFFGQGTRLTVV.

At least ten counts were recorded for this clonotype. The chain carries TRBV6-2 or TRBV6-3 and TRBJ1-2, with 7 bases fitting TRBD1. V lost 8 bases, J lost 8 bases, and 5 bases stayed unmatched. CDR3 length equals 11 residues. The germline gives CDR1 MNHEY, CDR2 SVGEGT. CDR3 sequence (DNA): TGTGCCAGCGCTAGGGGGCGCGGCTACACCTTC. It yields the protein CASARGRGYTF.

This clonotype was seen repeatedly, ten times or more. V gene TRBV5-1 combines with J gene TRBJ2-2; TRBD1 matches 10 bases. V lost 4 bases and J lost 4; bases outside the gene matches: 7. This CDR3 contains 16 residues. Germline CDR1 reads SGHRS; CDR2 reads YFSETQ. CDR3 protein: CASSPGTGVSTGELFF. CDR3 bases: TGCGCCAGCAGCCCTGGGACAGGGGTCAGCACCGGGGAGCTGTTTTTT.

At least ten counts were recorded for this clonotype. V usage is TRBV5-6 and J usage is TRBJ2-5; D perhaps matches TRBD1 (6 bases). In germline, CDR1 is SGHDT, CDR2 YYEEEE. The ends were cut back, 4 bases at V and 6 bases at J, with 19 bases in the middle. CDR3 length: 15 residues. CDR3 DNA sequence: TGTGCCAGCAGCAGGAGAGGGGGTACTATGAAGACCCAGTACTTC. This gives the protein CASSRRGGTMKTQYF.

This clonotype was seen at least ten times. The chain has TRBV19 and TRBJ1-2; TRBD1 matches 7 bases. CDR1 is LNHDA and CDR2 is SQIVND in the germline V gene (reference sequence). J gave up 4 bases and V 4 bases, and 9 bases lay outside the gene matches. The CDR3 runs to 15 residues. The CDR3 DNA sequence: TGTGCCAGTAGTACCTGGGACAGCGCGACCTATGGCTACACCTTC. Translating gives CASSTWDSATYGYTF.

This clonotype was seen at least ten times. The gene calls are TRBV28 and TRBJ1-5; tentatively, D is TRBD1 (6 bases). CDR3 size: 16 residues. Germline CDR1 is MDHEN and CDR2 is SYDVKM. The germline V and J ends were trimmed by 1 base and 3 bases, with 13 bases remaining between them. The CDR3 coding sequence is TGTGCCAGCAGTTTATTACAGGGTGGTGACAATCAGCCCCAGCATTTT. Protein sequence: CASSLLQGGDNQPQHF.

This clonotype has at least ten counts. The chain joins TRBV27 to TRBJ2-7; TRBD1 aligns across 7 bases. The CDR3 is made up of 15 amino acids. V was clipped by 6 bases and J by 1 base; unmatched bases: 9. CDR1 MNHEY and CDR2 SMNVEV come from the germline V gene (reference sequence). CDR3 sequence (DNA): TGTGCCAGCAGCTCAACCGGGACAGCATCCTACGAGCAGTACTTC. It is translated as CASSSTGTASYEQYF.

This clonotype appeared many times. This rearrangement joins TRBV29-1 to TRBJ2-3, with D uncertain. The V gene's germline CDR1 is SQVTM and CDR2 ANQGSEA. Trimming cost V 5 bases and J 3 bases, with 12 bases left between them. The CDR3 sequence is 13 residues long. The CDR3 DNA is TGCAGCGTTACCGGGCTCACAACAGATACGCAGTATTTT. Translated: CSVTGLTTDTQYF.

This clonotype was counted many times. The chain links TRBV6-2 or TRBV6-3 to TRBJ1-2; D call uncertain. Germline CDR1 reads MNHEY; CDR2 reads SVGEGT. The CDR3 length is 13 residues. V was pared by 6 bases and J by 6 bases, with 14 bases between. DNA for the CDR3: TGTGCCAGCAGGAATCATCTCGCGGATGGCTACACCTTC. As protein: CASRNHLADGYTF.

This clonotype occurred many times. This chain joins TRBV5-1 and TRBJ2-1, with a possible D match to TRBD2 (6 bases). V gave up 4 bases and J gave up 8 bases, with 16 bases separating them. The length of the CDR3 is 14 residues. Germline loops: CDR1 SGHRS, CDR2 YFSETQ. This CDR3 is CASSPAYWGDEQFF. The CDR3 DNA follows: TGCGCCAGCAGCCCCGCCTATTGGGGGGATGAGCAGTTCTTC.

In this sample, this clonotype turned up many times. This chain uses TRBV6-2 or TRBV6-3 with TRBJ1-1; the D is unclear. V was trimmed by 0 bases and J by 0 bases, leaving 5 bases between them. The CDR3 covers 14 residues. CDR1 and CDR2 (germline): MNHEY, SVGEGT. The CDR3 DNA sequence: TGTGCCAGCAGTTACTCTGGGGTGAACACTGAAGCTTTCTTT. It translates to CASSYSGVNTEAFF.

In this sample, this clonotype turned up many times. V gene TRBV7-2 combines with J gene TRBJ2-2; TRBD2 agrees at 8 bases. Trimming removed 5 bases from V and 0 bases from J; junction bases left unmatched: 2. In germline, CDR1 is SGHTA, CDR2 FQGNSA. The CDR3 consists of 15 residues. The DNA of the CDR3 is TGTGCCAGCAGCACACTAGCGGCGAACACCGGGGAGCTGTTTTTT. Residues: CASSTLAANTGELFF.

This clonotype was detected many times. The chain carries TRBV6-6 and TRBJ1-2; TRBD1 aligns across 8 bases. The V gene end was trimmed by 6 bases and the J gene end by 2 bases; junction bases not matched to a gene: 5. Germline loops: CDR1 MNHNY, CDR2 SVGAGI (reference sequence). The CDR3 runs to 14 residues. The CDR3 region is CASRTDRANYGYTF. The CDR3 bases are TGTGCCAGCAGAACGGACAGGGCGAACTATGGCTACACCTTC.

The sample holds many counts of this clonotype. This chain joins TRBV11-2 and TRBJ1-1; D is undetermined. The CDR3 spans 12 residues. The V gene lost 5 bases and the J gene lost 5 bases, with 9 bases spanning the gap. The germline CDR1 and CDR2 sequences are SGHAT and FQNNGV. The CDR3 DNA is TGTGCCAGCAGCCTAGGCGAAACTGAAGCTTTCTTT. Translating it yields CASSLGETEAFF.

This clonotype was counted many times. The rearrangement links TRBV5-8 to TRBJ1-1; no definite D call. CDR1 is SGHTS, CDR2 YDEGEE, per germline. The V end was cut by 4 bases, the J end by 4 bases, with 11 bases between. The CDR3 is 13 residues long. CDR3 amino acids: CASSRIWGTEAFF. CDR3 bases: TGTGCCAGCAGCCGCATCTGGGGCACTGAAGCTTTCTTT.

This clonotype has ten or more counts. The chain has TRBV2 and TRBJ2-2; D not certain. Trimming shortened V by 6 bases and J by 0 bases, and 8 bases separated the two germline ends. This CDR3 is built from 14 residues. Germline CDR1 is SNHLY and CDR2 is FYNNEI. The CDR3, as DNA: TGTGCCAGCAGAAAGCCGGCGAACACCGGGGAGCTGTTTTTT. Its translation is CASRKPANTGELFF. The full variable domain, with the rest looked up from reference TRBV2 and TRBJ2-2, is EPEVTQTPSHQVTQMGQEVILRCVPISNHLYFYWYRQILGQKVEFLVSFYNNEISEKSEIFDDQFSVERPDGSNFTLKIRSTKLEDSAMYFCASRKPANTGELFFGEGSRLTVL.

The sample holds many counts of this clonotype. The chain couples TRBV19 to TRBJ2-4; unclear D gene. V lost 5 bases to trimming and J lost 2 bases, with 16 bases between them. CDR3 length equals 16 residues. Germline-derived CDR1 and CDR2 are LNHDA and SQIVND (reference sequence). The CDR3 bases are TGTGCCAGTAGTTTGTCAATCTCTTGGCCCAAAAACATTCAGTACTTC. It is translated as CASSLSISWPKNIQYF. The complete variable domain, with remaining parts taken from reference TRBV19 and TRBJ2-4, reads DGGITQSPKYLFRKEGQNVTLSCEQNLNHDAMYWYRQDPGQGLRLIYYSQIVNDFQKGDIAEGYSVSREKKESFPLTVTSAQKNPTAFYLCASSLSISWPKNIQYFGAGTRLSVL.

Worth noting for this clonotype: With a much larger clone just one base away, this may be a read error. The chain couples TRBV3-1 to TRBJ1-1; D unresolved. Germline V gene lookup returns CDR1 LGHDT and CDR2 YNNKEL (reference sequence). This CDR3 spans 14 amino acids. The CDR3 region has the DNA TGTGGCAGCAGCCAAGATGGAGGCGACTCAGTAGCTTTCTTT. Encoded protein: CGSSQDGGDSVAFF. Full variable domain (remainder filled in from reference TRBV3-1 and TRBJ1-1): DTAVSQTPKYLVTQMGNDKSIKCEQNLGHDTMYWYKQDSKKFLKIMFSYNNKELIINETVPNRFSPKSPDKAHLNLHINSLELGDSAVYFCGSSQDGGDSVAFFGQGTRLTVV.

In its sample, this clonotype was seen many times. The chain joins TRBV25-1 to TRBJ1-4; D not resolved. Germline V CDR1 and CDR2: MGHDK, SYGVNS. Trimming removed 4 bases from V and 7 bases from J, with 16 bases in between. This CDR3 region has 15 residues. The CDR3 reads CASSGRLPGVEKLFF. The CDR3 nucleotides are TGTGCCAGCAGTGGGCGGCTTCCTGGGGTTGAAAAACTGTTTTTT.

The chain recombines TRBV6-4 with TRBJ1-6, with no clear D. The CDR3 length is 15 residues. Trimming took off 5 bases at V and 0 bases at J, with 8 bases between the two ends. From germline, CDR1 is MRHNA and CDR2 SNTAGT. In DNA form, the CDR3 reads TGTGCCAGCAGTTCAGATCGCTCCTATAATTCACCCCTCCACTTT. It specifies CASSSDRSYNSPLHF.

This clonotype showed up many times. The gene calls are TRBV7-2 and TRBJ2-5; 9 positions agree with TRBD2. The CDR3 runs to 16 residues. In germline, CDR1 is SGHTA, CDR2 FQGNSA. J was trimmed by 6 bases and V by 5 bases; bases with no gene match: 13. The CDR3 region is CASSPQSAGGRQTQYF. The CDR3 bases are TGTGCCAGCAGCCCCCAGAGCGCGGGGGGGCGGCAGACCCAGTACTTC.